This T cell receptor beta chain was identified during a study of blood T cell repertoires in COVID-19. At the level of the study: COVID-19 samples from acute and convalescent phases originated in the United States, Italy and Spain. In each case, the material was cDNA or gDNA derived from T cells, B-cell-depleted T cells, or PBMCs.

This CDR3 comprises 15 residues. Germline lookup yields CDR1 MGHRA and CDR2 YSYEKL. The trim removed 3 bases at V and 5 bases at J, leaving 4 bases unmatched. How the authors handled the data: By means of reference gene primer amplification, nucleated cell counts were estimated. The method was immunoSEQ multiplex PCR; TCRdb's version includes in-frame clones alone and lacks a portion of them. D and trimming were read from the DNA, whereas the V and J calls and clone size are those reported in that table. The table has over 9,500 clones, about 88% seen once. The genes are TRBV4-1 and TRBJ1-6; TRBD1 agrees at 7 bases. The sequence came from a woman in her sixties or seventies with active COVID-19. The material sequenced was peripheral blood. DNA of the CDR3: TGCGCCAGCAGCCACCCCAGGGGGGATAATTCACCCCTCCACTTT. This codes for CASSHPRGDNSPLHF.